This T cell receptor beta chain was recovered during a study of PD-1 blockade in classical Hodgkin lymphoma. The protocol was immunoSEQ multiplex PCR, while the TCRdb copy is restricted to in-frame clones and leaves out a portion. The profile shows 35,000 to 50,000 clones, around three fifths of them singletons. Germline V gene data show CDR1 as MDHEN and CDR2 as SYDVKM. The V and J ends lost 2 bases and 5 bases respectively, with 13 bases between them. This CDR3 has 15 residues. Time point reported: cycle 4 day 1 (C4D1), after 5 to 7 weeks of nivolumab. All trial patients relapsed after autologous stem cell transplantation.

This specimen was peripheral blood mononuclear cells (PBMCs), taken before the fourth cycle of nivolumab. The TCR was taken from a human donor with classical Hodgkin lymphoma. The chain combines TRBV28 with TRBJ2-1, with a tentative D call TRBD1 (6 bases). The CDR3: CASSLITGYDNEQFF. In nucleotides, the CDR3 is TGTGCCAGCAGTTTAATAACAGGGTATGACAATGAGCAGTTCTTC.